What follows are 16 T cell receptor beta chains derived from one specimen sequenced in a study of T cells in tuberculosis. Measured with immunoSEQ multiplex PCR; TCRdb has only the in-frame clones, and not every one. The table lists tens of thousands of clones, about nine tenths of them singletons. The sequenced sample was PBMCs. The receptors stem from a donor under 30 with latent tuberculosis or without tuberculosis infection.

J is TRBJ2-1 and V is TRBV10-3, with 12 bases lining up with TRBD2. This CDR3 spans 17 amino acids. J gave up 7 bases and V 1 base, and 8 bases lay outside the gene matches. The germline V gene encodes CDR1 ENHRY and CDR2 SYGVKD. The CDR3 DNA is TGTGCCATCAGTGAGTACCTAGCGGGAGGGCCCAGAAATGAGCAGTTCTTC. This codes for CAISEYLAGGPRNEQFF.

The genes are TRBV5-1 and TRBJ2-2, with D perhaps matching TRBD1 (5 bases). The CDR3 is 16 amino acids. Per germline, CDR1 SGHRS and CDR2 YFSETQ. V lost 6 bases, J lost 4 bases, and 19 bases lay in between. CDR3 amino acids: CASKAVLGATTGELFF. The CDR3, as DNA: TGCGCCAGCAAAGCCGTTTTAGGGGCGACCACCGGGGAGCTGTTTTTT.

J is TRBJ2-7 and V is TRBV7-9; 7 nucleotides line up with TRBD2. In germline, CDR1 is SEHNR, CDR2 FQNEAQ (reference sequence). The CDR3 is 14 amino acids. J gave up 2 bases and V 5 bases, and 6 bases lay outside the gene matches. The CDR3 DNA is TGTGCCAGCAGCGGATCCGGGACTACCTACGAGCAGTACTTC. It specifies CASSGSGTTYEQYF.

The chain is built from TRBV5-1 and TRBJ2-2; TRBD1 matches at 8 bases. V gave up 2 bases and J gave up 4 bases; unmatched junction bases: 7. The CDR3 is made up of 16 amino acids. Per germline, CDR1 SGHRS and CDR2 YFSETQ. The CDR3 loop is CASSFPGQAFTGELFF. CDR3 sequence (DNA): TGCGCCAGCAGCTTTCCGGGACAGGCGTTCACCGGGGAGCTGTTTTTT. Based on the CDR3 plus reference TRBV5-1 and TRBJ2-2, the full variable domain is KAGVTQTPRYLIKTRGQQVTLSCSPISGHRSVSWYQQTPGQGLQFLFEYFSETQRNKGNFPGRFSGRQFSNSRSEMNVSTLELGDSALYLCASSFPGQAFTGELFFGEGSRLTVL.

CDR3 nucleotide sequence: TGCGCCAGCAGCTTCGTTAGCGGGAGTCCCGGGGAGCTGTTTTTT. It yields the protein CASSFVSGSPGELFF. The chain employs TRBV5-1 and TRBJ2-2, with TRBD2 identical over 9 bases. CDR3 length: 15 amino acids. With V trimmed by 2 bases and J by 6 bases, 5 bases remained unmatched. Looked up from germline, CDR1 is SGHRS and CDR2 is YFSETQ.

V is TRBV4-2 and J is TRBJ2-1; 7 nucleotides match TRBD2. This CDR3 has 15 amino acids. Germline CDR1 LGHNA, CDR2 YNFKEQ. Unmatched junction bases numbered 7, after V lost 4 bases and J lost 4 bases. The CDR3 DNA sequence: TGTGCCAGCAGCCCAGCGGGGTCCTTATACAATGAGCAGTTCTTC. It translates to CASSPAGSLYNEQFF.

The chain is built from TRBV2 and TRBJ1-2; 7 nucleotides line up with TRBD1. The CDR3 extends over 11 amino acids. Germline V gives CDR1 SNHLY, CDR2 FYNNEI. The ends lost 8 bases at V and 4 bases at J; junction bases unmatched: 1. The chain's CDR3 is CASRQGYGYTF. The CDR3, as DNA: TGTGCCAGCCGACAGGGCTATGGCTACACCTTC.

This sequence joins TRBV6-5 and TRBJ2-7; 12 nucleotides match TRBD2. V lost 4 bases to trimming and J lost 3 bases; unmatched junction nucleotides: 7. CDR1 is MNHEY and CDR2 is SVGAGI in the germline V gene. This CDR3 is 16 amino acids long. The CDR3 reads CASSSGGGLAGYEQYF. CDR3 nucleotide sequence: TGTGCCAGCAGTTCGGGGGGGGGACTAGCGGGCTACGAGCAGTACTTC.

The CDR3 region is CATSSGSTSGIGTDTQYF. For the CDR3, the DNA is TGTGCCACCAGCAGCGGGAGCACCTCAGGGATTGGCACAGATACGCAGTATTTT. The chain employs TRBV15 and TRBJ2-3, with D possibly TRBD2 on 6 matching bases. V gave up 3 bases and J gave up 1 base, with 20 bases separating them. The CDR3 runs 18 residues. Germline V gene data show CDR1 as LNHNV and CDR2 as YYDKDF (reference sequence).

The genes are TRBV2 and TRBJ2-7; TRBD2 might be the D (5 bases). Trimming took off 4 bases at V and 0 bases at J, with 10 bases between the two ends. Per the germline V gene, CDR1 is SNHLY and CDR2 is FYNNEI. The CDR3 is made up of 14 amino acids. CDR3: CASSVLGSSYEQYF. The CDR3 coding sequence is TGTGCCAGCAGTGTACTAGGAAGCTCCTACGAGCAGTACTTC.

This chain links TRBV27 with TRBJ1-5; unclear D gene. Trimming shortened V by 0 bases and J by 0 bases, and 6 bases separated the two germline ends. The germline V gene encodes CDR1 MNHEY and CDR2 SMNVEV (reference sequence). This CDR3 contains 15 residues. CDR3 bases: TGTGCCAGCAGTTTATCCGAGGCTAGCAATCAGCCCCAGCATTTT. Translating gives CASSLSEASNQPQHF.

This rearrangement joins TRBV29-1 to TRBJ2-7; a weak D match, TRBD1 (5 bases). V was clipped by 7 bases and J by 6 bases, with 19 bases between them. Germline values: CDR1 SQVTM, CDR2 ANQGSEA. This CDR3 has 13 residues. The DNA for the CDR3 is TGCAGCGCCGGACATTCGATTAATAGCGAGCAGTACTTC. It is translated as CSAGHSINSEQYF.

This chain joins TRBV15 and TRBJ2-7, with D possibly matching TRBD1 (6 bases). CDR3 length equals 11 residues. Germline V CDR1 and CDR2: LNHNV, YYDKDF (reference sequence). Trimming took 8 bases from V and 6 from J, leaving 11 bases between them. Here the CDR3 DNA reads TGTGCCACCTTACAGGGTTCCGAGCAGTACTTC. Translated: CATLQGSEQYF. Using reference TRBV15 and TRBJ2-7 for the parts outside the CDR3, the full variable domain is DAMVIQNPRYQVTQFGKPVTLSCSQTLNHNVMYWYQQKSSQAPKLLFHYYDKDFNNEADTPDNFQSRRPNTSFCFLDIRSPGLGDTAMYLCATLQGSEQYFGPGTRLTVT.

V is TRBV28 and J is TRBJ1-5; unclear D gene. V gave up 2 bases and J gave up 0 bases, with 11 bases separating them. Germline assignment: CDR1 MDHEN and CDR2 SYDVKM. The CDR3 is made up of 16 amino acids. The CDR3 DNA follows: TGTGCCAGCAGTTTACCCCCAGGTCTTAGCAATCAGCCCCAGCATTTT. Its protein is CASSLPPGLSNQPQHF.

V is TRBV27 and J is TRBJ2-3; D is unclear. V lost 4 bases, J lost 6 bases, and 5 bases lay in between. CDR1 and CDR2 (germline): MNHEY, SMNVEV (reference sequence). This CDR3 has 11 residues. CDR3: CASSSRDTQYF. The CDR3 DNA follows: TGTGCCAGCAGTTCGCGGGATACGCAGTATTTT.

This rearrangement joins TRBV28 to TRBJ1-2, with 9 bases lining up with TRBD1. The CDR3 contains 16 residues. Germline CDR1 reads MDHEN; CDR2 reads SYDVKM. V gave up 8 bases and J gave up 4 bases; unmatched junction bases: 14. The chain's CDR3 is CASAMGGTGRTYGYTF. CDR3 DNA: TGTGCCAGCGCCATGGGGGGGACAGGGCGAACCTATGGCTACACCTTC.